These T cell receptor beta chains were read from a single sample in a study of blood T cells in healthy people across ages. TCRdb re-called the 5' RACE reads with MiXCR, one entry per CDR3 protein. This sample has over 1,300,000 distinct CDR3 sequences, with 59% found just once. Sequenced input: blood. The receptors here all came from a man between 18 and 29 years old in good health. Each CDR3 is given with its conserved first and last residue. The D gene is left open where the match is weak. Clone size is given for some rows only: seen once, a few or many times, or a class if the clone is expanded.

>-|TRBD2|17|TRBJ2-5|TRBV12-3/TRBV12-4
CASSLSRLAGGGETQYF
TGTGCCAGCAGTCTCTCCCGACTAGCGGGAGGGGGGGAGACCCAGTACTTC
>-|-|15|TRBJ2-1|TRBV3-1
CASSQVRNPFNEQFF
TGTGCCAGCAGCCAAGTCCGGAACCCATTCAATGAGCAGTTCTTC
>-|TRBD1|15|TRBJ1-6|TRBV7-6
CASSLETGWNSPLHF
TGTGCCAGCAGCTTAGAGACAGGGTGGAATTCACCCCTCCACTTT
>-|-|18|TRBJ2-3|TRBV7-2
CASSLAPGTIASTDTQYF
TGTGCCAGCAGCTTAGCCCCCGGGACAATTGCAAGCACAGATACGCAGTATTTT
>-|TRBD1|15|TRBJ2-4|TRBV4-2
CASSQGNRGRDIQYF
TGTGCCAGCAGCCAAGGTAACAGGGGGCGAGACATTCAGTACTTC
>-|TRBD2|16|TRBJ2-3|TRBV7-8
CASSLEGGVFADTQYF
TGTGCCAGCAGCTTAGAGGGAGGGGTTTTCGCAGATACGCAGTATTTT
>-|-|16|TRBJ2-5|TRBV12-3/TRBV12-4
CASSTVLQSSYNEQYF
TGTGCCAGCAGTACAGTTCTCCAAAGCTCCTACAATGAGCAGTACTTC
>-|-|16|TRBJ2-3|TRBV6-2/TRBV6-3
CASSYSGGPRTDTQYF
TGTGCCAGCAGTTACTCTGGGGGACCCCGCACAGATACGCAGTATTTT
>-|-|12|TRBJ2-1|TRBV7-8
CASSRKRNEQFF
TGTGCCAGCAGCCGCAAGCGGAATGAGCAGTTCTTC
>-|TRBD1|15|TRBJ1-1|TRBV4-2
CASSQVVQGPPEAFF
TGTGCCAGCAGCCAAGTGGTACAGGGGCCCCCTGAAGCTTTCTTT
>-|TRBD1|14|TRBJ2-2|TRBV29-1
CSVGGQGQTGELFF
TGCAGCGTTGGGGGACAGGGGCAAACCGGGGAGCTGTTTTTT
>-|-|11|TRBJ1-1|TRBV7-9
CASSVQFEAFF
TGTGCCAGCAGCGTACAGTTTGAAGCTTTCTTT
>few|-|15|TRBJ2-7|TRBV10-3
CAISVRTRTEGEQYF
TGTGCCATCAGTGTAAGAACACGGACTGAGGGGGAGCAGTACTTC
>few|TRBD2|14|TRBJ2-7|TRBV4-1
CASSPGLVTYEQYF
TGCGCCAGCAGCCCAGGACTAGTAACCTACGAGCAGTACTTC
>-|-|12|TRBJ2-7|TRBV12-3/TRBV12-4
CASTDRYGEQYF
TGTGCCAGCACTGACAGGTACGGCGAGCAGTACTTC
>-|TRBD1|17|TRBJ2-4|TRBV5-1
CASSLVAPGQRKNIQYF
TGCGCCAGCAGCTTGGTAGCTCCGGGACAGAGAAAAAACATTCAGTACTTC
>-|-|15|TRBJ2-2|TRBV29-1
CSVEPSGSGTGELFF
TGCAGCGTTGAGCCTTCAGGATCGGGCACCGGGGAGCTGTTTTTT
>once|-|15|TRBJ1-3|TRBV20-1
CSARDSGGGVNTIYF
TGCAGTGCTAGAGATTCCGGGGGGGGAGTGAACACCATATATTTT
>few|-|13|TRBJ1-2|TRBV5-1
CASSLEAGQGYTF
TGCGCCAGCAGCTTGGAGGCAGGCCAAGGCTACACCTTC
>-|-|13|TRBJ2-5|TRBV29-1
CSVGGIEMETQYF
TGCAGCGTTGGAGGGATTGAAATGGAGACCCAGTACTTC
>-|-|18|TRBJ2-3|TRBV4-3
CASSQDQYRPSYTDTQYF
TGCGCCAGCAGCCAAGATCAGTATAGGCCGTCCTACACAGATACGCAGTATTTT
>-|-|13|TRBJ2-7|TRBV9
CASSASGLYEQYF
TGTGCCAGCAGCGCCTCCGGACTCTATGAGCAGTACTTC
>-|TRBD1|16|TRBJ2-1|TRBV27
CASSLSEGASYNEQFF
TGTGCCAGCAGTTTATCAGAGGGGGCCTCCTACAATGAGCAGTTCTTC
>-|TRBD2|14|TRBJ2-4|TRBV20-1
CSALPGGNKNIQYF
TGCAGTGCTCTCCCGGGGGGAAACAAAAACATTCAGTACTTC